These T cell receptor beta chains were read from a single sample in a study of human T cells and chemical hapten exposure. TCRdb processed the RACE reads anew with MiXCR; each CDR3 protein has one entry. The sample lists about 80,000 distinct CDR3 sequences; 13% to 15% were seen once. The sample in question was whole blood, obtained in connection with sensitization to the hapten diphenylcyclopropenone (DPC). These receptors originate from a woman in her forties or fifties with alopecia areata. Some clones in this sample may be carry-over from other donors' samples. The CDR3 runs from the conserved cysteine through the conserved F or W. Each record gives: J gene, V gene, clone size, D gene, CDR3 DNA, CDR3 protein. D genes are given only for firm matches. Not every row has a clone size; where given, it reads once, few, many or a size class.

TRBJ2-1	TRBV7-2	-	-	TGTGCCAGCAGCTTTGTGCGCGATGAGCAGTTCTTC	CASSFVRDEQFF
TRBJ2-1	TRBV15	many	TRBD2	TGTGCCACCAGCAGCCCTAGCGGGAGAAGCAATGAGCAGTTCTTC	CATSSPSGRSNEQFF
TRBJ1-2	TRBV6-2/TRBV6-3	few	-	TGTGCCAGCAGCTCCCTTTGGAGGGCCGCTGGCTACACCTTC	CASSSLWRAAGYTF
TRBJ2-3	TRBV2	few	-	TGTGCCACCCAGGGGGAGGGCACAGATACGCAGTATTTT	CATQGEGTDTQYF
TRBJ2-5	TRBV7-6	-	TRBD2	TGTGCCAGCAGCTTAGGGCGCGTAGCGGGAGAAGAGACCCAGTACTTC	CASSLGRVAGEETQYF
TRBJ2-3	TRBV20-1	-	-	TGCAGTGCTAGGGTGCAGGGCCACGATACGCAGTATTTT	CSARVQGHDTQYF
TRBJ2-1	TRBV6-2/TRBV6-3	few	-	TGTGCCAGCAGTTACCCCCCGGGAGTGGGTGAGCAGTTCTTC	CASSYPPGVGEQFF
TRBJ1-1	TRBV7-9	few	-	TGTGCCAGCAGCTCACCACGGACAGAAGCTTTCTTT	CASSSPRTEAFF
TRBJ2-2	TRBV6-6	few	-	TGTGCCAGCAGACCTCAAGAAGGCCTCGCGAACACCGGGGAGCTGTTTTTT	CASRPQEGLANTGELFF
TRBJ2-3	TRBV20-1	-	TRBD2	TGCAGTGCTACGACGGGAGGATTCACAGATACGCAGTATTTT	CSATTGGFTDTQYF
TRBJ2-2	TRBV6-5	-	-	TGTGCCAGCAGTTACGCTCGCACCGGGGAGCTGTTTTTT	CASSYARTGELFF
TRBJ2-6	TRBV7-2	-	-	TGTGCCAGCAGCTTACGCTCTGGGGCCAACGTCCTGACTTTC	CASSLRSGANVLTF
TRBJ2-7	TRBV29-1	few	-	TGCAGCGCGAACAGGGTTGGGGCCTACGAGCAGTACTTC	CSANRVGAYEQYF
TRBJ1-3	TRBV18	many	TRBD1	TGTGCCAGCTCACCATATGACAGGGGGGACGCTGGAAACACCATATATTTT	CASSPYDRGDAGNTIYF
TRBJ1-4	TRBV29-1	few	TRBD1	TGCAGCGTCAGGACAGGGGGCGATGAAAAACTGTTTTTT	CSVRTGGDEKLFF
TRBJ2-7	TRBV28	few	-	TGTGCCAGCAGTGCTGAGTACGAGCAGTACTTC	CASSAEYEQYF
TRBJ1-1	TRBV7-7	few	-	TGTGCCAGCAGAGACATAAGAGGCGGCACTGAAGCTTTCTTT	CASRDIRGGTEAFF
TRBJ1-2	TRBV18	-	-	TGTGCCAGCTCACCCGGTCCCGATCCCTATGGCTACACCTTC	CASSPGPDPYGYTF
TRBJ2-7	TRBV7-2	-	TRBD2	TGTGCCAGCAGCTCTCTCAGTACTAGCGGGGCGTCCTACGAGCAGTACTTC	CASSSLSTSGASYEQYF
TRBJ1-2	TRBV29-1	many	TRBD1	TGCAGCGTCAGGGACAGGCAAGCGATTGGCTACACCTTC	CSVRDRQAIGYTF
TRBJ2-3	TRBV20-1	-	-	TGCAGTGCACAACCGGGACCCAGCACAGATACGCAGTATTTT	CSAQPGPSTDTQYF
TRBJ1-2	TRBV2	few	-	TGTGCCAGCAGTCTTCTCCCCGGGAGTAACTATGGCTACACCTTC	CASSLLPGSNYGYTF
TRBJ2-2	TRBV29-1	many	-	TGCAGCGTTGTTTTGTCCGGGGAGCTGTTTTTT	CSVVLSGELFF
TRBJ1-2	TRBV12-3/TRBV12-4	few	-	TGTGCCAGCAGGGCCCCGGGCCGCCTTTTCTATGGCTACACCTTC	CASRAPGRLFYGYTF
TRBJ1-4	TRBV29-1	few	-	TGCAGCGTTGGCGGCAGAACTAATGAAAAACTGTTTTTT	CSVGGRTNEKLFF
TRBJ1-2	TRBV6-2/TRBV6-3	many	-	TGTGCCAGCAGCCGACCGGGACCGCCGTATGGCTACACCTTC	CASSRPGPPYGYTF
TRBJ2-2	TRBV6-2/TRBV6-3	few	-	TGTGCCAGCAACGTCCGGGCAGGGACCGGGGAGCTGTTTTTT	CASNVRAGTGELFF
TRBJ2-7	TRBV6-1	-	-	TGTGCCAGCAGTGAATTGGGGGCCAACATCTACGAGCAGTACTTC	CASSELGANIYEQYF
TRBJ2-4	TRBV12-3/TRBV12-4	few	-	TGTGCCAGCAGACGGGGGGACAAGCAGTACTTC	CASRRGDKQYF
TRBJ1-1	TRBV30	few	-	TGTGCCTGGAGTACACAGGGCCCCACTGAAGCTTTCTTT	CAWSTQGPTEAFF
TRBJ2-2	TRBV19	-	TRBD1	TGTGTCAGTAGCCGACAGGGGAACACCGGGGAGCTGTTTTTT	CVSSRQGNTGELFF
TRBJ1-5	TRBV12-3/TRBV12-4	many	-	TGTGCCAGCAGTGTTACGAGGGGGGTGAGTCAGCCCCAGCATTTT	CASSVTRGVSQPQHF